Each of the 21 T cell receptor beta chains below was sequenced from the same sample in a study of T cell responses to AZD1222 COVID-19 vaccine. The protocol was immunoSEQ multiplex PCR, while the TCRdb copy is restricted to in-frame clones and leaves out a portion. The sample consists of fewer than 200,000 clones, 94% of them appearing once. The input for sequencing was peripheral blood, taken 28 days after the second AZD1222 dose. These receptors all come from an adult who received the AZD1222 COVID-19 vaccine.

This chain connects TRBV7-2 to TRBJ2-5; the match to TRBD1 covers 7 bases. V gave up 1 base and J gave up 4 bases; unmatched junction bases: 3. The CDR3 length is 14 residues. The germline gives CDR1 SGHTA, CDR2 FQGNSA. CDR3 bases: TGTGCCAGCAGCTTAGGACAGGGATCAGAGACCCAGTACTTC. This encodes CASSLGQGSETQYF.

The chain is built from TRBV9 and TRBJ2-3; no reliable D call. This CDR3 spans 15 amino acids. V was pared by 0 bases and J by 0 bases, with 8 bases between. Germline V lookup: CDR1 SGDLS, CDR2 YYNGEE. The CDR3 here is CASSVEGTSTDTQYF. The CDR3, as DNA: TGTGCCAGCAGCGTAGAGGGAACAAGCACAGATACGCAGTATTTT.

This sequence joins TRBV14 and TRBJ1-1; 8 bases are a match to TRBD1. J was trimmed by 0 bases and V by 5 bases; bases with no gene match: 8. The germline gives CDR1 SGHDN, CDR2 FVKESK. The CDR3 has 16 amino acids. The CDR3 bases are TGTGCCAGCAGCTCGAGGACAGGGACCATGAACACTGAAGCTTTCTTT. Translated: CASSSRTGTMNTEAFF.

The chain joins TRBV3-1 (or the pseudogene TRBV3-2) to TRBJ2-7; a possible D gene is TRBD1 (6 bases). This CDR3 is built from 14 residues. Germline V gene sequence: CDR1 LGHDT, CDR2 YNNKEL (reference sequence). Trimming shortened V by 4 bases and J by 3 bases, and 13 bases separated the two germline ends. CDR3 sequence: CASSPGAIHYEQYF. The CDR3 bases are TGTGCCAGCAGCCCAGGGGCCATCCACTACGAGCAGTACTTC.

V usage is TRBV21-1 and J usage is TRBJ2-5. TRBV21-1 is designated a pseudogene. The CDR3 totals 12 residues. This CDR3 reads CASSKFEETQYF. The CDR3 DNA is TGTGCCAGCAGCAAATTTGAAGAGACCCAGTACTTC.

The chain links TRBV7-6 to TRBJ2-7; D is unclear. V lost 2 bases and J lost 3, with 5 bases in between. Germline assignment: CDR1 SGHVS and CDR2 FNYEAQ. This CDR3 is built from 12 residues. This CDR3 is CASSLSLYEQYF. The CDR3 DNA is TGTGCCAGCAGCTTATCCCTCTACGAGCAGTACTTC.

This clone has a single count. The chain links TRBV19 to TRBJ1-5; TRBD1 might be the D (6 bases). Trimming removed 3 bases from V and 3 bases from J, with 12 bases in between. The CDR3 runs to 15 residues. In germline, CDR1 is LNHDA, CDR2 SQIVND (reference sequence). The chain's CDR3 is CASSMGRGDNQPQHF. In DNA, the CDR3 is TGTGCCAGTAGTATGGGAAGGGGGGACAATCAGCCCCAGCATTTT.

CDR3 sequence: CASSESGRSVTDTQYF. In nucleotides, the CDR3 is TGTGCCAGCAGTGAGTCCGGGAGGAGTGTCACAGATACGCAGTATTTT. The chain couples TRBV2 to TRBJ2-3; 7 nucleotides align to TRBD2. CDR3 length equals 16 residues. Germline assignment: CDR1 SNHLY and CDR2 FYNNEI. Losses at the gene ends were 3 bases for V and 2 bases for J; bases not matched to a gene: 8.

The V call is TRBV24-1, the J call TRBJ2-2; the match to TRBD1 covers 7 bases. CDR1 and CDR2 from the germline V gene are KGHDR and SFDVKD. The CDR3 contains 15 residues. The trim removed 6 bases at V and 0 bases at J, leaving 3 bases unmatched. CDR3 amino acids: CATSSGTANTGELFF. The CDR3, as DNA: TGTGCCACCAGTTCCGGGACAGCGAACACCGGGGAGCTGTTTTTT.

The chain employs TRBV5-5 and TRBJ2-7; D assignment may be TRBD1 or TRBD2 (5 bases each). Germline loops: CDR1 SGHKS, CDR2 YYEKEE (reference sequence). There are 14 residues in the CDR3. V shed 0 bases and J shed 5 bases, with 12 bases lying between them. In nucleotides, the CDR3 is TGTGCCAGCAGCTTGGCGGGGCCCCCCAACGAGCAGTACTTC. Translated: CASSLAGPPNEQYF. Supplemented by reference TRBV5-5 and TRBJ2-7, the full variable domain reads DAGVTQSPTHLIKTRGQQVTLRCSPISGHKSVSWYQQVLGQGPQFIFQYYEKEERGRGNFPDRFSARQFPNYSSELNVNALLLGDSALYLCASSLAGPPNEQYFGPGTRLTVT.

This rearrangement joins TRBV7-9 to TRBJ2-2; 7 bases are a match to TRBD2. Per the germline V gene, CDR1 is SEHNR and CDR2 is FQNEAQ (reference sequence). This CDR3 is 15 amino acids long. The V and J ends lost 7 bases and 5 bases, in that order; junction bases with no gene match: 10. CDR3 in amino acids: CASIKAGVRTGELFF. CDR3 DNA: TGTGCCAGCATCAAGGCGGGAGTTCGGACCGGGGAGCTGTTTTTT.

Details on this clone: A junction end diverges from the germline sequence, so it may reflect a read error. The chain carries TRBV7-9 and TRBJ2-7, with D maybe TRBD2 (6 bases). The CDR3 is 13 residues long. CDR1 is SEHNR and CDR2 is FQNEAQ in the germline V gene (reference sequence). The CDR3 DNA follows: TGTGCCAGCAGCCCGACCGGGAGCTACGAGCAGCACTTC. This sequence encodes CASSPTGSYEQHF.

Only one count was recorded for this clone. V and J are TRBV6-5 and TRBJ2-5, with 11 bases identical to TRBD1. The CDR3 loop spans 15 amino acids. Looked up from germline, CDR1 is MNHEY and CDR2 is SVGAGI. V lost 5 bases, J lost 4 bases, and 6 bases stayed unmatched. CDR3 DNA: TGTGCCAGCAGTCCCCGGACAGGGGGCAGAGAGACCCAGTACTTC. Its protein is CASSPRTGGRETQYF.

The chain joins TRBV18 to TRBJ2-2, with 11 bases fitting TRBD2. The CDR3 covers 17 residues. Germline assignment: CDR1 KGHSH and CDR2 LQKENI. J gave up 5 bases and V 0 bases, and 5 bases lay outside the gene matches. CDR3 DNA: TGTGCCAGCTCACCACCGGTCCTAGCGGGAGGAACCGGGGAGCTGTTTTTT. Translating it yields CASSPPVLAGGTGELFF.

This rearrangement joins TRBV10-3 to TRBJ1-3; a weak D match, TRBD1 (6 bases). The ends were cut back, 0 bases at V and 1 base at J, with 10 bases in the middle. Looked up from germline, CDR1 is ENHRY and CDR2 is SYGVKD. The length of the CDR3 is 16 residues. CDR3 bases: TGTGCCATCAGTGAGTCTCCGGGGGCTTCTGGAAACACCATATATTTT. It translates to CAISESPGASGNTIYF.

This chain's CDR3 is CASSIRQEKTDTEAFF. The CDR3 DNA reads as TGTGCCAGCAGCATCAGACAGGAAAAGACGGACACTGAAGCTTTCTTT. The chain employs TRBV5-6 and TRBJ1-1, with D perhaps TRBD1 (6 bases). Germline loops: CDR1 SGHDT, CDR2 YYEEEE. This CDR3 contains 16 residues. The germline V and J ends were trimmed by 4 bases and 3 bases, with 19 bases remaining between them.

This chain uses TRBV4-1 with TRBJ2-3; TRBD2 aligns across 8 bases. CDR1 is MGHRA and CDR2 is YSYEKL in the germline V gene. V lost 3 bases to trimming and J lost 1 base; unmatched junction nucleotides: 12. The CDR3 runs to 18 residues. The CDR3 DNA reads TGCGCCAGCAGCCACCCCTTCCCCGCGGGGGGAGGCACAGATACGCAGTATTTT. Its translation is CASSHPFPAGGGTDTQYF.

The chain links TRBV6-1 to TRBJ2-1; tentatively, D is TRBD2 (6 bases). Germline CDR1 MNHNS, CDR2 SASEGT. This CDR3 comprises 16 residues. V was pared by 3 bases and J by 6 bases, with 18 bases between. The CDR3 protein is CASSDFGGLISNEQFF. CDR3 DNA sequence: TGTGCCAGCAGTGATTTCGGGGGTTTAATAAGCAATGAGCAGTTCTTC.

The chain recombines TRBV28 with TRBJ1-5; 9 bases are shared with TRBD1. V trimming: 3 bases; J trimming: 7 bases; junction bases outside the gene matches: 4. The CDR3 sequence is 14 residues long. The germline gives CDR1 MDHEN, CDR2 SYDVKM. The CDR3 is CASSLGQGRQPQHF. In nucleotides, the CDR3 is TGTGCCAGCAGTTTGGGACAGGGACGCCAGCCCCAGCATTTT. The full variable domain, in which reference TRBV28 and TRBJ1-5 provide the parts outside the CDR3, is DVKVTQSSRYLVKRTGEKVFLECVQDMDHENMFWYRQDPGLGLRLIYFSYDVKMKEKGDIPEGYSVSREKKERFSLILESASTNQTSMYLCASSLGQGRQPQHFGDGTRLSIL.

The chain couples TRBV6-6 to TRBJ2-3, with 8 bases aligning to TRBD2. Losses at the gene ends were 5 bases for V and 2 bases for J; bases not matched to a gene: 9. The CDR3 has 16 amino acids. Germline V lookup: CDR1 MNHNY, CDR2 SVGAGI (reference sequence). As DNA, the CDR3 is TGTGCCAGCAGTGCCTTAAAACTAGCGGTCACAGATACGCAGTATTTT. It specifies CASSALKLAVTDTQYF.

The J gene is TRBJ2-2, the V gene TRBV2; 9 bases align to TRBD2. The germline gives CDR1 SNHLY, CDR2 FYNNEI. Germline trimming cut 4 bases from V and 7 bases from J; bases unmatched to any gene: 4. This CDR3 region has 14 residues. The CDR3, as DNA: TGTGCCAGCAGTGCAGGACTAGCGTTCGGGGAGCTGTTTTTT. This gives the protein CASSAGLAFGELFF.